One T cell receptor beta chain is described in this entry. V lost 3 bases, J lost 5 bases, and 16 bases lay in between. Germline values: CDR1 SGHTA, CDR2 FQGTGA. The CDR3 is 15 amino acids. This entry is derived from a study of Tregs in tolerant kidney transplant recipients. Study in general: The nonmyeloablative bone marrow transplants came from related graft donors, with transient mixed chimerism.

Profiling relied on immunoSEQ multiplex PCR, and the TCRdb table lists in-frame clones only, not all of them. In the table there are roughly 99,000 clones, approximately 94% of which are singletons. The clonotype originates from a human donor who received a combined kidney and bone marrow transplant. The source material was CD4+ T cells from blood, sampled before the transplant. The chain is built from TRBV7-3 and TRBJ2-5; D possibly corresponds to TRBD2 (5 bases). For the CDR3, the DNA is TGTGCCAGCAGCTTTGGAGGAGGAACGGCCGAGACCCAGTACTTC. Its translation: CASSFGGGTAETQYF.